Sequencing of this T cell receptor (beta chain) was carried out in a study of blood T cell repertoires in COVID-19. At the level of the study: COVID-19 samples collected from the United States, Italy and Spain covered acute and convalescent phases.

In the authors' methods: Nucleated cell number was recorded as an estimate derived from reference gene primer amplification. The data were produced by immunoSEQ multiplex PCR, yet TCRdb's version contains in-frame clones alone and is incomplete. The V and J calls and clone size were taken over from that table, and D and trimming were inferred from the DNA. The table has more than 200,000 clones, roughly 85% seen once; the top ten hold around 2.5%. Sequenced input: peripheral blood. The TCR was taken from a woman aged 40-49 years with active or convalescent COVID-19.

CDR3 sequence: CASSLGTGRNQPQHF. The CDR3 nucleotides read TGCGCCAGCAGCTTGGGGACAGGGAGGAATCAGCCCCAGCATTTT. The chain combines TRBV5-1 with TRBJ1-5; 8 positions match TRBD1. Germline V gene data show CDR1 as SGHRS and CDR2 as YFSETQ. CDR3 length equals 15 residues. Losses at the gene ends were 0 bases for V and 4 bases for J; bases not matched to a gene: 3.